Sequencing of this T cell receptor beta chain was carried out in a study of blood T cell repertoires in COVID-19. The method was immunoSEQ multiplex PCR; TCRdb's version includes in-frame clones alone and lacks a portion of them. The table lists more than 300,000 clones, 85% to 95% of them singletons, with 3% to 5% in the top ten. Germline-derived CDR1 and CDR2 are MNHEY and SMNVEV (reference sequence). Deletions cut 6 bases from V and 3 bases from J, with 21 bases between. The CDR3 is 18 amino acids. The origin of this receptor is a woman in her twenties or thirties who had been exposed to COVID-19. Input material: PBMCs or T cells enriched from blood (not recorded which). This chain joins TRBV27 and TRBJ2-6; possibly TRBD2 for D (6 bases). The CDR3, as DNA: TGTGCCAGCAGCCAGCGGAGGGGTCTGCAGGTTGGGGCCAACGTCCTGACTTTC. Translated: CASSQRRGLQVGANVLTF.